This T cell receptor beta chain derives from a study of cytomegalovirus exposure and HLA in healthy donors (dated by TCRdb to about 2017). With respect to the entire study: An earlier analysis of around 600 of the donors reported approximately 270 Gb of sequence data and roughly 100 million unique TCR beta sequences from roughly 200 million T cells. An earlier analysis of roughly 580 of the donors used high-throughput TCR beta sequencing to judge whether each TCR beta V gene segment behaved as functional or pseudogenic. Typing coverage varied by locus: roughly 620-640 donors for A, B, C, DRB1 and DQB1; approximately 500 for DQA1; about 590 for DPA1; approximately 490 for DPB1. On average, about 240,000 unique TCR beta nucleotide sequences were sequenced per donor among several hundred genotyped donors of the cohort, with 15% to 20% of those sequences being non-productive. The study combined high-throughput TCR immunosequencing, statistical association of individual TCRs with disease status, and machine learning to predict cytomegalovirus infection status. Rather than using new phenotypic data, the later analysis identified candidate immune exposures from TCR beta sequences and from how often those sequences occurred across donors. The aim of the study was to test whether cataloging public T cell receptors could identify signatures of past pathogen exposure. Roughly 310 gigabases of sequencing data and some 85 million unique TCR sequences were included in an early release covering roughly 600 HLA-typed donors. Of the roughly 400 genotyped donors, about 84% fell in the genetic ancestry cluster associated with self-reported Caucasian donors. The T cell repertoires of 670 or so subjects were profiled by immunosequencing and related to cytomegalovirus serostatus. In a later analysis, previously published TCR beta repertoires from some 640 donors were re-analyzed and high-resolution HLA genotyping was added so that TCR occurrence patterns could be studied. Donor age, sex, ethnicity and CMV serostatus were compiled alongside the repertoire data. In a later genetic analysis, genome-wide SNP genotypes for about 65% of the roughly 670 donors were used, and that subset was treated as a discovery cohort. All discovery cohort repertoires had been generated using a single sequencing platform. A separate validation cohort of roughly 130 different subjects was used in addition to the roughly 670-subject first cohort. Class I and class II HLA loci were covered by the typing at four-digit resolution. Roughly 5 DR-DQ haplotypes were handled as single units for association and clustering, since linkage in the cohort was strong. On the study overall, not on this receptor specifically: Correlated functional status among segregating V segments might reflect linkage disequilibrium, but an unknown experimental factor could not be ruled out. A further reported finding was that TCR beta sequences accurately predicted the HLA-A and HLA-B alleles for most subjects in the first cohort. According to a later analysis, TCR association rates differed among HLA loci, with DRB1 alleles showing the most associated TCRs and HLA-C alleles showing the fewest. The study listed 164 TCR beta chains as associated with cytomegalovirus. Most CMV-associated TCR beta chains appeared to be HLA-restricted in a later analysis, and the HLA associations seemed to be driven largely by CMV exposure. CMV serostatus was the only immune exposure information available for the cohort. According to the authors, the approach could potentially be generalized to other disease states and immunological phenotypes. The cohort was sequenced for TCR beta chains only, and without alpha or paired-chain data the features that could be detected were limited. Across donors, most TCR sequences were observed very rarely, whereas some public TCRs were present in many individuals. Cytomegalovirus status was reported to be diagnosed by the classifier with high specificity and sensitivity in both the original and validation cohorts. The presence/absence analyses assumed that sequencing depth was roughly uniform across donors, and that assumption may not be true. Compared with the roughly 670-donor mean, donors in an Asian-associated ancestry cluster had fewer N-insertions in productive TCRs, according to a later genetic analysis. In a later analysis, about 17,000 TCR beta sequences were associated with specific HLA alleles at a false discovery rate of 0.05. Because the 87-base-pair reads could not distinguish some IMGT-functional V segments, including TRBV6-2 and TRBV6-3, those segments were excluded. A later analysis reported that several top co-occurrence clusters appeared linked to parvovirus B19, influenza, CMV and Epstein-Barr virus. Assigning TCR associations to individual alleles was difficult when HLA alleles, especially DR and DQ, strongly co-occurred. In vitro tests confirmed that three of the cytomegalovirus-associated TCR beta chains recognize cytomegalovirus antigens. A later analysis found that HLA-associated TCR beta chains were more clonally expanded and had lower generation probabilities than equally common non-associated chains. The sequencing pipeline was judged likely to have produced a cluster of highly shared sequence variants as a technical artifact. In an earlier analysis of around 500 of the donors, most TCR beta V segments appeared in productive rearrangements about 90% or about 30% of the time, broadly matching IMGT annotations. HLA typing was unavailable for some donors at each locus, so association tests used only the typed subset. An association between a missense DCLRE1C variant and V-gene and J-gene trimming of TCR beta chains was found in a later genetic analysis and replicated in an independent cohort. Because counts were too low, fewer than 20 rarely observed V segments, including chromosome 9 orphons, were excluded from the earlier analysis of under 650 of the donors.

The cohort was made up of 650 to 700 healthy bone marrow donors. At the time of sampling, all cohort members were nominally healthy, though unrecorded immune exposures were likely present. The donor tested CMV seronegative and was one of the 352 seronegative cohort members. Every donor gave a peripheral blood sample, and the peripheral blood mononuclear cells from that sample were used for TCR beta sequencing. The Qiagen DNeasy Blood Extraction Kit was used to extract genomic DNA from the blood cell samples. As concerns this clone: Its antigen is unknown. No base-level quality is on record; no much larger clone is a single base apart.

Receptors were amplified or captured by the immunoSEQ multiplex PCR assay. For the multiplex PCR, a mixture combining 60 forward primers for TCR Vbeta segments and 13 reverse primers for TCR Jbeta segments was used. The CDR3 region of rearranged TCR beta genes was amplified from genomic DNA with a multiplex PCR assay. The amplified TCR beta libraries were sequenced on the Illumina HiSeq System as 87-base-pair reads. The published analysis was carried out like this. Across the roughly 670 repertoires, a later analysis counted approximately 83 million unique TCR beta chains, 9.5 million to 12 million of which were shared by at least two donors. To remove PCR and sequencing errors, raw reads were error-corrected and collapsed into unique sequences using a nearest-neighbor algorithm that merged closely related sequences. CDR3 sequences were aligned to IMGT reference sequences to assign V, D and J gene segments. For a sequence to be retained, a match of at least six nucleotides to both a V gene segment and a J gene segment was required. Rearrangements were called productive when the CDR3 lacked stop codons and stayed in frame with V and J; all others were non-productive. Following IMGT convention, CDR3 was defined as the stretch from the second conserved V-encoded cysteine to the conserved J-encoded phenylalanine. The earlier analysis of 500 to 650 of the donors excluded any sequence lacking an unambiguous match to a single V gene segment. An earlier analysis of fewer than 750 of the donors classified V segments as functional when productive rearrangements were above 56.7% and as segregating when the standard deviation between donors was above 5%. To diagnose cytomegalovirus status from the catalog of TCR beta chain sequences, a statistical classification framework was built. In a later analysis, TCR nucleotide sequences were compared against IMGT/GENE-DB human TR gene sequences so that V and J genes could be assigned. A later analysis assigned CDR3 sequences and most-parsimonious VDJ recombination scenarios with the TCRdist pipeline. In a later analysis, each TCR beta chain was defined by its CDR3 amino acid sequence together with its V-gene family, and reads lacking a unique V-gene family were excluded. In a later analysis, around 650 highly shared, low-generation-probability nucleotide sequences were removed to address suspected cross-contamination and a sequencing artifact. A later analysis calculated a clonal expansion index for each public chain from normalized within-repertoire ranks of inferred template counts. In a later analysis, generation probabilities were computed using a VDJ recombination model fitted to out-of-frame rearrangements, and the results were checked against IGoR. Hypergeometric tests were used in a later analysis to score TCR-TCR, TCR-HLA and TCR-CMV co-occurrence, with a repertoire-size bias correction applied to the TCR pairs. In a later analysis, false discovery rates were estimated by permuting HLA or CMV assignments 20 times. In a later analysis, co-occurring TCRs were grouped using DBSCAN, with TCRdist sequence similarity added in when clustering inside HLA-allele-positive subsets. For co-occurrence clustering, repertoires with fewer than 30,000 or more than 120,000 public chains were excluded, along with 4 to 6 repertoires with anomalous nucleotide sharing. TCRdb provides this immuneACCESS table in a form limited to in-frame rearrangements. Some clones are lacking; in checked studies, under half of them reflect an unresolved V gene, and why the rest are absent is not known. Clone size and V and J calls were adopted from that table, with D and trimming inferred from the DNA. A total of 200,000 to 250,000 clones appear in this sample, roughly 80% of them only once. The ten top clones hold around 0.2% of the sample.

V and J lose 2 bases and 3 bases, and a span of 13 bases separates them. The CDR3 covers 15 residues, taking in both the cysteine and the phenylalanine. Kept here is only the CDR3 DNA, which spans 45 bases and is read in frame from base 1. Based on the germline V gene (reference sequence), the CDR1 and CDR2 sequences are SEHNR and FQNEAQ. Specimen: PBMCs. The chain employs TRBV7-9 and TRBJ1-1, with an unclear D gene assignment. The TCR was taken from a girl under 10 years old in good health and CMV-seronegative. The bases are TGTGCCAGCAGCTTAAATATAAACGGGGACACTGAAGCTTTCTTT. This translates into CASSLNINGDTEAFF.